These T cell receptor beta chains were read from a single sample in a study of T cells after yellow fever vaccination. MiXCR, applied by TCRdb to the 5' RACE reads, yields one record per CDR3 protein. The table lists 280,000 or so distinct CDR3 sequences, 7.5% to 9% of them singletons. Sequencing was performed on CD4+ T cells sorted from PBMCs, taken 5 days after the yellow fever booster vaccination. The receptors here all came from a man between 18 and 35 years old who received the YFV17D yellow fever vaccine. CDR3s include the opening cysteine and the closing phenylalanine or tryptophan. A D gene is named only where the DNA matches it firmly. A row's size may be missing; if present it is once, few, many or a size class.

clone size	V gene	J gene	D gene	CDR3 DNA	CDR3 protein
many	TRBV6-5	TRBJ2-1	TRBD2	TGTGCCAGCAAAAGGGCGGGGGGGATATACAATGAGCAGTTCTTC	CASKRAGGIYNEQFF
NA	TRBV7-2	TRBJ1-3	NA	TGTGCCAGCAGCTTACCCCACCTGGGGGCTGGAAACACCATATATTTT	CASSLPHLGAGNTIYF
few	TRBV9	TRBJ2-5	NA	TGTGCCAGCAGCGTCGCCGGGCCGGAGACCCAGTACTTC	CASSVAGPETQYF
NA	TRBV20-1	TRBJ1-2	NA	TGCAGTGCTTGGGAAGGGGCTGGCTATGGCTACACCTTC	CSAWEGAGYGYTF
NA	TRBV20-1	TRBJ2-2	TRBD1	TGCAGTGCTACCCTCGGACAGGGAAGGGCCGGGGAGCTGTTTTTT	CSATLGQGRAGELFF
many	TRBV27	TRBJ2-2	TRBD1	TGTGCCAGCAGACGACAGGGTACTGACACCGGGGAGCTGTTTTTT	CASRRQGTDTGELFF
NA	TRBV7-2	TRBJ2-5	TRBD1	TGTGCCAGCAGCTTAGGGGGACAGATACAAGAGACCCAGTACTTC	CASSLGGQIQETQYF
few	TRBV6-2/TRBV6-3	TRBJ2-2	TRBD1	TGTGCCAGCACCAAGGGACAGGGATCCGGGGAGCTGTTTTTT	CASTKGQGSGELFF
many	TRBV6-2/TRBV6-3	TRBJ1-5	NA	TGTGCCAGCAGTTTACAGATGGGGAATCAGCCCCAGCATTTT	CASSLQMGNQPQHF
many	TRBV4-1	TRBJ2-3	NA	TGCGCCAGCAGCGGGGGCGCAGGGGATACGCAGTATTTT	CASSGGAGDTQYF
many	TRBV7-8	TRBJ1-1	NA	TGTGCCAGCAGCTTAATGGCAAACCAGGGAAGGTCTGGAACTGAAGCTTTCTTT	CASSLMANQGRSGTEAFF
few	TRBV6-2/TRBV6-3	TRBJ1-5	TRBD1	TGTGCCAGCAGTTATGGAGGACAGGGCCAGCCCCAGCATTTT	CASSYGGQGQPQHF